The 29 T cell receptor beta chains presented below share a single source sample, sequenced in a study of T-cell memory formation after mild COVID-19. TCRdb used MiXCR to reprocess the 5' RACE reads, holding one entry per CDR3 protein. The sample holds roughly 200,000 distinct CDR3 sequences, around 19% seen once. What was sequenced was PBMCs or a T cell subset sorted from them (not recorded which). Receptors were obtained from an adult woman who had mild COVID-19 (a few samples of this study predate the infection). Cell type and time point are not known.

The chain combines TRBV19 with TRBJ2-2; 8 nucleotides match TRBD1. The CDR3 has 16 residues. V lost 6 bases, J lost 4 bases, and 10 bases stayed unmatched. Germline CDR1 and CDR2: LNHDA and SQIVND (reference sequence). The CDR3 here is CASSRQGQGSTGELFF. The CDR3 DNA is TGTGCCAGTAGCCGGCAAGGACAGGGTTCCACCGGGGAGCTGTTTTTT.

This clonotype turned up a few times. The chain employs TRBV11-2 and TRBJ2-7; TRBD2 matches at 11 bases. CDR3 length: 16 amino acids. J gave up 4 bases and V 5 bases, and 10 bases lay outside the gene matches. Germline V gene data show CDR1 as SGHAT and CDR2 as FQNNGV. The CDR3: CASSTLVAGGPYEQYF. DNA of the CDR3: TGTGCCAGCAGCACTCTGGTAGCGGGAGGGCCTTACGAGCAGTACTTC.

This clonotype occurred many times. V usage is TRBV19 and J usage is TRBJ1-1, with 7 bases aligning to TRBD1. CDR3 size: 13 residues. V lost 9 bases, J lost 1 base, and 5 bases stayed unmatched. Per germline, CDR1 LNHDA and CDR2 SQIVND (reference sequence). CDR3 in DNA: TGTGCCAGCCGACAGGGTTGGAACACTGAAGCTTTCTTT. This codes for CASRQGWNTEAFF.

The sample holds a few counts of this clonotype. The CDR3 DNA sequence: TGTGCCAGCAGCCATAGCGGGAGTGGGCGCGAGCAGTACTTC. It is translated as CASSHSGSGREQYF. The chain carries TRBV7-9 and TRBJ2-7, with 9 bases identical to TRBD2. J was trimmed by 6 bases and V by 5 bases; bases with no gene match: 8. This CDR3 spans 14 amino acids. Germline values: CDR1 SEHNR, CDR2 FQNEAQ (reference sequence).

V usage is TRBV7-2 and J usage is TRBJ2-4; TRBD1 might be the D (6 bases). Looked up from germline, CDR1 is SGHTA and CDR2 is FQGNSA. There are 14 residues in the CDR3. Trimming took 5 bases from V and 4 from J, leaving 12 bases between them. The CDR3 protein is CASSPGQQKNIQYF. DNA of the CDR3: TGTGCCAGCAGCCCCGGACAGCAGAAAAACATTCAGTACTTC.

CDR3 sequence reads: CASSRAQADRGGYTF. For the CDR3, the DNA is TGTGCCAGCAGTAGGGCTCAGGCCGACCGGGGTGGCTACACCTTC. The chain carries TRBV2 and TRBJ1-2, with D unclear. Trimming removed 5 bases at V and 7 bases at J, with 20 bases between. CDR3 size: 15 residues. Germline V gene lookup returns CDR1 SNHLY and CDR2 FYNNEI.

The V gene is TRBV12-3 or TRBV12-4, the J gene TRBJ2-3; a weak D match, TRBD1 (6 bases). The V gene lost 3 bases and the J gene lost 4 bases, with 14 bases spanning the gap. The CDR3 spans 15 residues. CDR3 nucleotide sequence: TGTGCCAGCAGTTTGCGGCAGGGGCGGGCAGATACGCAGTATTTT. It encodes CASSLRQGRADTQYF.

The CDR3 here is CASSARDGYTF. CDR3 sequence (DNA): TGTGCCAGCAGCGCTCGAGATGGCTACACCTTC. The chain recombines TRBV7-2 with TRBJ1-2; D uncertain. Trimming removed 5 bases at V and 6 bases at J, with 7 bases between. This CDR3 is 11 amino acids long. Per the germline V gene, CDR1 is SGHTA and CDR2 is FQGNSA.

The CDR3 reads CATRPGSGTISYEQYF. In DNA form, the CDR3 reads TGCGCCACCAGGCCAGGGAGCGGGACGATATCCTACGAGCAGTACTTC. V gene TRBV5-1 combines with J gene TRBJ2-7; TRBD2 matches at 7 bases. The trim removed 9 bases at V and 1 base at J, leaving 16 bases unmatched. The CDR3 has 16 residues. Looked up from germline, CDR1 is SGHRS and CDR2 is YFSETQ.

The V gene is TRBV20-1, the J gene TRBJ1-2, with D perhaps matching TRBD1 (5 bases). Germline V CDR1 and CDR2: DFQATT, SNEGSKA (reference sequence). V lost 3 bases and J lost 4, with 15 bases in between. CDR3 length equals 14 residues. The CDR3 loop is CSASVSDGTYGYTF. The CDR3 region has the DNA TGCAGTGCTAGTGTTTCAGACGGGACCTATGGCTACACCTTC.

V usage is TRBV20-1 and J usage is TRBJ1-5, with TRBD1 identical over 8 bases. CDR1 and CDR2 from the germline V gene are DFQATT and SNEGSKA (reference sequence). With 2 bases clipped from V and 2 bases from J, the junction kept 2 bases outside the gene matches. The CDR3 runs to 14 residues. In DNA form, the CDR3 reads TGCAGTGCTAGAACAGGGGGGGGCAATCAGCCCCAGCATTTT. Protein sequence: CSARTGGGNQPQHF.

V and J are TRBV9 and TRBJ2-2; D unclear. The CDR3 sequence is 13 residues long. V was pared by 5 bases and J by 3 bases, with 8 bases between. Germline values: CDR1 SGDLS, CDR2 YYNGEE. CDR3 sequence: CASRYSYTGELFF. The CDR3 coding sequence is TGTGCCAGCAGATATTCTTACACCGGGGAGCTGTTTTTT.

In this sample, this clonotype turned up once. CDR3 in amino acids: CATSEPLGELFF. The CDR3 DNA reads as TGTGCCACCAGTGAACCTCTCGGGGAGCTGTTTTTT. The V gene is TRBV24-1, the J gene TRBJ2-2; D gene uncertain. CDR1 KGHDR and CDR2 SFDVKD come from the germline V gene. V was clipped by 4 bases and J by 7 bases, with 6 bases between them. CDR3 length equals 12 residues.

This clonotype has ten or more counts. The junction does not match germline at one end; this may be a read error. The V gene is TRBV29-1, the J gene TRBJ2-1; the D is unclear. CDR3 size: 10 residues. CDR1 SQVTM and CDR2 ANQGSEA come from the germline V gene. As DNA, the CDR3 is TGCAGCGCCGCTCACAAGGAGCAGTTCTTC. The encoded protein is CSAAHKEQFF.

The chain links TRBV24-1 to TRBJ2-7, with 7 bases aligning to TRBD1. The trim removed 5 bases at V and 1 base at J, leaving 7 bases unmatched. The germline gives CDR1 KGHDR, CDR2 SFDVKD. The length of the CDR3 is 15 residues. CDR3 DNA: TGTGCCACCAGTGGGGGGACAGCAACTTCCTACGAGCAGTACTTC. Protein product: CATSGGTATSYEQYF.

This clonotype was counted between two and nine times. The chain joins TRBV20-1 to TRBJ1-6, with unresolved D. The CDR3 consists of 13 residues. Trimming left V 1 base short and J 10 bases short, with 11 bases between. Germline values: CDR1 DFQATT, CDR2 SNEGSKA (reference sequence). DNA of the CDR3: TGCAGTGCTAGAGTACTGTGGGAGTCACCCCTCCACTTT. It encodes CSARVLWESPLHF.

This clonotype was picked up many times. The chain employs TRBV7-6 and TRBJ2-7; 13 positions agree with TRBD2. The junction had 9 bases not matched to a gene; V was cut back by 4 bases and J by 3 bases. The CDR3 is made up of 17 amino acids. CDR1 is SGHVS, CDR2 FNYEAQ, per germline. The CDR3 region has the DNA TGTGCCAGCAGCTCGACTCGGGGACTAGCGGGATTCTACGAGCAGTACTTC. This codes for CASSSTRGLAGFYEQYF.

The chain combines TRBV29-1 with TRBJ2-7, with 7 bases fitting TRBD1. The V segment lost 7 bases and the J segment 4 bases; nucleotides outside the gene matches: 16. Germline assignment: CDR1 SQVTM and CDR2 ANQGSEA. This CDR3 spans 15 amino acids. The CDR3 bases are TGCAGCGCCTGCCAGACACAGGGGCCGCGGTACGAGCAGTACTTC. Translating it yields CSACQTQGPRYEQYF.

This clonotype was counted only a few times. The chain combines TRBV18 with TRBJ1-2; possibly TRBD1 for D (5 bases). The germline gives CDR1 KGHSH, CDR2 LQKENI. V lost 2 bases and J lost 8, with 15 bases in between. CDR3 size: 14 residues. This chain's CDR3 is CASSPEAGSRGYTF. The DNA of the CDR3 is TGTGCCAGCTCACCAGAAGCAGGGTCTCGGGGCTACACCTTC.

In this sample, this clonotype turned up a few times. The chain has TRBV6-1 and TRBJ2-5; the D is unclear. V was trimmed by 0 bases and J by 5 bases, leaving 10 bases between them. This CDR3 region has 14 residues. Germline CDR1 is MNHNS and CDR2 is SASEGT. CDR3: CASSEAGNRETQYF. The CDR3 region has the DNA TGTGCCAGCAGTGAAGCGGGTAATCGGGAGACCCAGTACTTC.

This sequence joins TRBV10-3 and TRBJ2-2; D unresolved. This CDR3 has 14 amino acids. Trimming pared 6 bases from V and 2 bases from J, leaving 10 bases between. The germline CDR1 and CDR2 sequences are ENHRY and SYGVKD. This CDR3 reads CAISRTTNTGELFF. The CDR3 region has the DNA TGTGCCATCAGCCGAACTACAAACACCGGGGAGCTGTTTTTT.

The genes are TRBV18 and TRBJ2-3; 10 nucleotides match TRBD2. This CDR3 has 15 residues. The germline CDR1 and CDR2 sequences are KGHSH and LQKENI. Trimming took 3 bases from V and 3 from J; bases not matched to a gene: 3. The CDR3: CASSPPGLATDTQYF. The CDR3 nucleotides are TGTGCCAGCTCACCTCCGGGACTAGCGACAGATACGCAGTATTTT.

The chain uses TRBV19 and TRBJ2-2, with 7 bases identical to TRBD1. Looked up from germline, CDR1 is LNHDA and CDR2 is SQIVND (reference sequence). Trimming took 5 bases from V and 7 from J; bases not matched to a gene: 13. The CDR3 spans 16 residues. The CDR3 sequence is CASSRGQPPGDGELFF. Here the CDR3 DNA reads TGTGCCAGTAGTCGGGGACAGCCCCCCGGGGACGGGGAGCTGTTTTTT.

This clonotype was recorded many times. The chain carries TRBV9 and TRBJ2-7, with D perhaps matching TRBD2 (6 bases). This CDR3 has 16 amino acids. Trimming took 0 bases from V and 3 from J, leaving 16 bases between them. From germline, CDR1 is SGDLS and CDR2 YYNGEE. CDR3 in amino acids: CASSVAPGGSGYEQYF. DNA for the CDR3: TGTGCCAGCAGCGTAGCCCCTGGAGGGTCTGGCTACGAGCAGTACTTC.

J is TRBJ1-6 and V is TRBV7-9, with a tentative D call TRBD1 (5 bases). The CDR3 covers 14 residues. In germline, CDR1 is SEHNR, CDR2 FQNEAQ (reference sequence). V lost 0 bases and J 7 bases, leaving 7 bases between the germline ends. CDR3 residues: CASSLAGVNSPLHF. The CDR3, as DNA: TGTGCCAGCAGCTTAGCAGGGGTCAATTCACCCCTCCACTTT.

This clonotype was observed many times. The chain has TRBV2 and TRBJ2-1; D is unclear. Trimming took 6 bases from V and 2 from J, leaving 8 bases between them. The CDR3 length is 13 residues. Germline-derived CDR1 and CDR2 are SNHLY and FYNNEI. This CDR3 is CASRDVAYNEQFF. The CDR3 region has the DNA TGTGCCAGCAGGGACGTCGCCTACAATGAGCAGTTCTTC.

The V call is TRBV24-1, the J call TRBJ2-2; TRBD1 matches 8 bases. Germline V gene data show CDR1 as KGHDR and CDR2 as SFDVKD. The CDR3 length is 17 residues. Trimming at V came to 3 bases and at J to 2 bases, leaving 7 bases not matched to a gene. The CDR3 spells CATSDPPGQGNTGELFF. Here the CDR3 DNA reads TGTGCCACCAGTGATCCCCCCGGACAGGGTAACACCGGGGAGCTGTTTTTT.

The chain couples TRBV30 to TRBJ1-2; D is possibly TRBD1 (5 bases). Germline CDR1 and CDR2: GTSNPN and SVGIG (reference sequence). Trimming left V 2 bases short and J 8 bases short, with 21 bases between. The CDR3 sequence is 15 residues long. For the CDR3, the DNA is TGTGCCTGGAGTATTTTTCTTCAGCCCCAGGGCGGCTACACCTTC. Translated, it gives CAWSIFLQPQGGYTF.

In its sample, this clonotype was seen many times. V is TRBV5-1 and J is TRBJ2-7; D tentatively reads TRBD1 or TRBD2 (5 bases each). Germline CDR1 is SGHRS and CDR2 is YFSETQ. Trimming took off 0 bases at V and 2 bases at J, with 9 bases between the two ends. The length of the CDR3 is 14 residues. The CDR3: CASSLAQGAYEQYF. CDR3 sequence (DNA): TGCGCCAGCAGCTTGGCGCAGGGAGCCTACGAGCAGTACTTC.